This T cell receptor (beta chain) comes out of a study of T-cell reconstitution after alpha-beta-depleted transplantation in children. Library preparation (for TCRbeta) was performed with unique molecular identifiers. One entry per CDR3 protein, called by TCRdb with MiXCR from the PCR reads. Of 450,000 to 600,000 distinct CDR3 sequences listed, about a sixth are singletons. The CDR3 is made up of 13 amino acids. Per the germline V gene, CDR1 is LGHNT and CDR2 is FRNRAP. Trimming pared 1 base from V and 6 bases from J, leaving 7 bases between. This clonotype was recorded a few times. This rearrangement joins TRBV12-5 to TRBJ2-1, with D hard to call. The sequencing used PBMCs from the stem cell graft donor, collected from the stem cell graft. The sequence derives from a human donor who donated a stem cell graft to a child with acute lymphoblastic leukemia. The CDR3, as DNA: TGTGCTAGTGGTTTGGCCGCTGGCAATGAGCAGTTCTTC. Translating it yields CASGLAAGNEQFF.